Listed below are T cell receptor beta chains from one sample, sequenced in a study of control samples from healthy donors and cancer patients. The table came from immunoSEQ multiplex PCR; TCRdb's copy has only in-frame clones and leaves some out. The sample gives under 300,000 clones, roughly 80% of which show up once; 13% is in the top ten. Sequenced sample: PBMCs. Receptors originate from a woman aged 60-75 years with lung cancer. Each CDR3 is given with its conserved first and last residue. D genes are given only for firm matches. The size field is filled for only some rows; it gives once, few, many or a size class.

cdr3_aa: CSVATGAYGYTF
cdr3_nt: TGCAGCGTTGCGACAGGGGCCTATGGCTACACCTTC
clone_size: .
d_call: TRBD1
j_call: TRBJ1-2
cdr3_length: 12
v_call: TRBV29-1

cdr3_aa: CASTGQGGRYGYTF
cdr3_nt: TGTGCCAGTACCGGACAGGGAGGGCGATATGGCTACACCTTC
clone_size: .
d_call: TRBD1
j_call: TRBJ1-2
cdr3_length: 14
v_call: TRBV19

cdr3_aa: CASDRGLTTGNTIYF
cdr3_nt: TGTGCCAGCGACAGGGGGCTGACGACTGGAAACACCATATATTTT
clone_size: .
d_call: TRBD1
j_call: TRBJ1-3
cdr3_length: 15
v_call: TRBV28

cdr3_aa: CASSLWTNTIYF
cdr3_nt: TGTGCCAGCAGCTTATGGACAAACACCATATATTTT
clone_size: once
d_call: .
j_call: TRBJ1-3
cdr3_length: 12
v_call: TRBV7-8

cdr3_aa: CASSLVQGSTDTQYF
cdr3_nt: TGCGCCAGCAGCTTGGTACAGGGATCAACAGATACGCAGTATTTT
clone_size: .
d_call: .
j_call: TRBJ2-3
cdr3_length: 15
v_call: TRBV5-1

cdr3_aa: CASSDWDRREQYF
cdr3_nt: TGCGCCAGCAGTGACTGGGATCGAAGGGAGCAGTACTTC
clone_size: .
d_call: .
j_call: TRBJ2-7
cdr3_length: 13
v_call: TRBV10-2

cdr3_aa: CAISESAIANTEAFF
cdr3_nt: TGTGCCATCAGTGAGTCAGCGATCGCGAACACTGAAGCTTTCTTT
clone_size: .
d_call: .
j_call: TRBJ1-1
cdr3_length: 15
v_call: TRBV10-3

cdr3_aa: CASSGQLNEKLFF
cdr3_nt: TGTGCCAGCAGTGGCCAGCTAAATGAAAAACTGTTTTTT
clone_size: .
d_call: .
j_call: TRBJ1-4
cdr3_length: 13
v_call: TRBV28

cdr3_aa: CASSQEQHSYEQYF
cdr3_nt: TGCGCCAGCAGCCAAGAACAGCATTCCTACGAGCAGTACTTC
clone_size: .
d_call: .
j_call: TRBJ2-7
cdr3_length: 14
v_call: TRBV4-1

cdr3_aa: CASSATGSTDTQYF
cdr3_nt: TGCGCCAGCAGCGCCACAGGGTCCACAGATACGCAGTATTTT
clone_size: .
d_call: .
j_call: TRBJ2-3
cdr3_length: 14
v_call: TRBV5-1

cdr3_aa: CASSLSSGNTEAFF
cdr3_nt: TGCGCCAGCAGCTTGTCTAGTGGGAACACTGAAGCTTTCTTT
clone_size: .
d_call: .
j_call: TRBJ1-1
cdr3_length: 14
v_call: TRBV5-1

cdr3_aa: CASSFTQYQPQHF
cdr3_nt: TGTGCCAGCAGTTTCACACAGTATCAGCCCCAGCATTTT
clone_size: few
d_call: .
j_call: TRBJ1-5
cdr3_length: 13
v_call: TRBV12-3/TRBV12-4

cdr3_aa: CASSLIGGEDEQYF
cdr3_nt: TGTGCCAGCAGCTTAATTGGGGGAGAGGACGAGCAGTACTTC
clone_size: .
d_call: .
j_call: TRBJ2-7
cdr3_length: 14
v_call: TRBV7-8

cdr3_aa: CASSYSGTEQYF
cdr3_nt: TGTGCCAGCAGTTACTCTGGGACCGAGCAGTACTTC
clone_size: .
d_call: .
j_call: TRBJ2-7
cdr3_length: 12
v_call: TRBV6-6

cdr3_aa: CASSTGAGTGANYGYTF
cdr3_nt: TGTGCCAGCTCAACAGGGGCCGGGACAGGAGCTAACTATGGCTACACCTTC
clone_size: .
d_call: TRBD1
j_call: TRBJ1-2
cdr3_length: 17
v_call: TRBV27

cdr3_aa: CASSFTGGYGYTF
cdr3_nt: TGTGCCAGCAGTTTTACAGGGGGCTATGGCTACACCTTC
clone_size: .
d_call: TRBD1
j_call: TRBJ1-2
cdr3_length: 13
v_call: TRBV6-5

cdr3_aa: CASSVPGQGSEAFF
cdr3_nt: TGCGCCAGCAGTGTACCGGGACAGGGCTCTGAAGCTTTCTTT
clone_size: few
d_call: TRBD1
j_call: TRBJ1-1
cdr3_length: 14
v_call: TRBV10-2

cdr3_aa: CASSWGQGMNTEAFF
cdr3_nt: TGTGCCAGCAGTTGGGGACAGGGAATGAACACTGAAGCTTTCTTT
clone_size: .
d_call: TRBD1
j_call: TRBJ1-1
cdr3_length: 15
v_call: TRBV27

cdr3_aa: CASSQPIDPYGYTF
cdr3_nt: TGTGCCAGCAGCCAACCTATTGACCCTTATGGCTACACCTTC
clone_size: .
d_call: .
j_call: TRBJ1-2
cdr3_length: 14
v_call: TRBV5-4

cdr3_aa: CASSSQGGSLTEAFF
cdr3_nt: TGTGCCAGCAGTTCTCAGGGAGGGAGTTTGACTGAAGCTTTCTTT
clone_size: .
d_call: .
j_call: TRBJ1-1
cdr3_length: 15
v_call: TRBV6-5

cdr3_aa: CASSPEDGRVLTF
cdr3_nt: TGTGCCAGCAGCCCCGAAGACGGCCGCGTCCTGACTTTC
clone_size: .
d_call: .
j_call: TRBJ2-6
cdr3_length: 13
v_call: TRBV6-5

cdr3_aa: CAWSWPGTKEAFF
cdr3_nt: TGTGCCTGGAGTTGGCCCGGGACAAAGGAAGCTTTCTTT
clone_size: once
d_call: .
j_call: TRBJ1-1
cdr3_length: 13
v_call: TRBV30

cdr3_aa: CSARGGTFF
cdr3_nt: TGCAGTGCTAGGGGGGGTACTTTCTTT
clone_size: .
d_call: .
j_call: TRBJ1-1
cdr3_length: 9
v_call: TRBV20-1

cdr3_aa: CASSFERRANTGELFF
cdr3_nt: TGTGCCAGCAGTTTCGAACGGCGGGCGAACACCGGGGAGCTGTTTTTT
clone_size: .
d_call: .
j_call: TRBJ2-2
cdr3_length: 16
v_call: TRBV27

cdr3_aa: CASSPGAVYGYTF
cdr3_nt: TGTGCCAGCAGCCCCGGGGCCGTCTATGGCTACACCTTC
clone_size: .
d_call: .
j_call: TRBJ1-2
cdr3_length: 13
v_call: TRBV5-4

cdr3_aa: CASSVRSGSSYNEQFF
cdr3_nt: TGCGCCAGCAGTGTACGTAGCGGGAGCTCCTACAATGAGCAGTTCTTC
clone_size: once
d_call: TRBD2
j_call: TRBJ2-1
cdr3_length: 16
v_call: TRBV10-2

cdr3_aa: CASSGRMNTEAFF
cdr3_nt: TGTGCCAGCAGCGGGCGGATGAACACTGAAGCTTTCTTT
clone_size: many
d_call: .
j_call: TRBJ1-1
cdr3_length: 13
v_call: TRBV6-5

cdr3_aa: CAISESAGTYEQYF
cdr3_nt: TGTGCCATCAGTGAGTCAGCGGGCACCTACGAGCAGTACTTC
clone_size: .
d_call: .
j_call: TRBJ2-7
cdr3_length: 14
v_call: TRBV10-3

cdr3_aa: CASSHDRRLYSGANVLTF
cdr3_nt: TGTGCCAGCAGTCATGACCGACGTTTGTACTCTGGGGCCAACGTCCTGACTTTC
clone_size: once
d_call: .
j_call: TRBJ2-6
cdr3_length: 18
v_call: TRBV4-2

cdr3_aa: CASSEFVTGYGYTF
cdr3_nt: TGTGCCAGCAGTGAATTCGTGACAGGGTATGGCTACACCTTC
clone_size: once
d_call: TRBD1
j_call: TRBJ1-2
cdr3_length: 14
v_call: TRBV2

cdr3_aa: CASSENEDQPQHF
cdr3_nt: TGTGCCAGCAGTGAAAATGAAGATCAGCCCCAGCATTTT
clone_size: .
d_call: .
j_call: TRBJ1-5
cdr3_length: 13
v_call: TRBV6-1